What follows describes a single T cell receptor beta chain. This sample was taken from a study of blood T cell repertoires in COVID-19. About the study: The United States, Italy and Spain supplied acute and convalescent COVID-19 samples. T cells, B-cell-depleted T cells, or PBMCs provided the cDNA or gDNA that served as material.

In the source study's methods: By means of reference gene primer amplification, nucleated cell counts were estimated. The assay was immunoSEQ multiplex PCR, and TCRdb's table has in-frame clones only and misses some. V and J calls and clone size are as listed in that table; D and trimming were resolved from the DNA. The sample has approximately 31,000 clones; 86% are singletons. Trimming took off 0 bases at V and 9 bases at J, with 13 bases between the two ends. The CDR3 is 14 residues long. Germline CDR1 is SGDLS and CDR2 is YYNGEE. This clonotype was sampled from a woman aged 80 or over with active or convalescent COVID-19. The chain links TRBV9 to TRBJ2-1, with D perhaps TRBD1 (5 bases). Sequenced sample: peripheral blood. In DNA, the CDR3 is TGTGCCAGCAGCGTAGGTTTTAGTCAGGGTGAGCAGTTCTTC. It encodes CASSVGFSQGEQFF.